The 8 T cell receptor beta chains listed next were all sequenced from one sample in a study of monozygotic twins with inflammatory bowel disease. After re-calling the 5' RACE reads, TCRdb lists one entry per CDR3 protein, DNA absent. The listing records about 380,000 distinct CDR3 sequences. The sample consisted of blood. These receptors were taken from a human donor with ulcerative colitis or Crohn's disease, or a healthy co-twin of an affected twin (not recorded which).

The chain employs TRBV7-2 and TRBJ1-2. The CDR3 runs to 12 residues. In germline, CDR1 is SGHTA, CDR2 FQGNSA. This CDR3 is CASSLVKYGYTF.

This chain joins TRBV7-9 and TRBJ1-4. The CDR3 length is 15 residues. Germline assignment: CDR1 SEHNR and CDR2 FQNEAQ (reference sequence). CDR3 sequence: CASRPPEGIDEKLFF. Supplemented by reference TRBV7-9 and TRBJ1-4, the full variable domain reads DTGVSQNPRHKITKRGQNVTFRCDPISEHNRLYWYRQTLGQGPEFLTYFQNEAQLEKSRLLSDRFSAERPKGSFSTLEIQRTEQGDSAMYLCASRPPEGIDEKLFFGSGTQLSVL.

The chain uses TRBV5-1 and TRBJ2-3; the D call of TRBD1 rests on TCRdb alone, since no DNA is present to check it. CDR3 length: 15 amino acids. Germline lookup yields CDR1 SGHRS and CDR2 YFSETQ. CDR3 sequence reads: CASSRERGRTDTQYF.

The chain couples TRBV9 to TRBJ2-2. The CDR3 runs 14 residues. Germline V gene sequence: CDR1 SGDLS, CDR2 YYNGEE. CDR3 amino acids: CASSVQGTVGELFF.

The chain is built from TRBV6-1 and TRBJ2-7; TCRdb lists TRBD1, though no DNA is available to test this call. Per the germline V gene, CDR1 is MNHNS and CDR2 is SASEGT. CDR3 length: 15 residues. The CDR3 sequence: CASSIVRFRGHEQYF.

The rearrangement joins TRBV12-3 or TRBV12-4 to TRBJ2-3; the TRBD2 assignment by TCRdb is unverifiable without DNA. CDR3 length: 18 amino acids. The CDR3 protein is CASSFWQVGQGLTDTQYF.

The chain employs TRBV18 and TRBJ2-1; TCRdb outputs TRBD1, but without DNA this stays unchecked. Looked up from germline, CDR1 is KGHSH and CDR2 is LQKENI. The CDR3 totals 14 residues. The CDR3 loop reads CASSPGTGRNEQFF.

This chain uses TRBV7-2 with TRBJ2-7. The CDR3 loop spans 16 amino acids. Germline V lookup: CDR1 SGHTA, CDR2 FQGNSA. CDR3 sequence reads: CASSPTVYPVSYEQYF.